This paragraph covers one TCR beta chain sequence. This sample is drawn from a study of T cells in Graves' hyperthyroidism and ophthalmopathy. Study background: Before treatment of any kind, peripheral blood was taken at initial diagnosis.

The V gene lost 1 base and the J gene lost 0 bases, with 10 bases spanning the gap. CDR1 and CDR2 (germline): SGHNT, YENEEA. There are 16 residues in the CDR3. Amplification yielded TCR beta CDR3 regions, with RNA transcripts as the source. The HTBI primer set served for first-round RT-PCR of the TCR CDR3. TCRdb used MiXCR to reprocess the multiplex PCR reads, holding one entry per CDR3 protein. Among 190,000 or so distinct CDR3 sequences listed, 18% were seen once. The chain carries TRBV11-3 and TRBJ2-1; a weak D match, TRBD1 (6 bases). This receptor was taken from a man aged 40-49 years with Graves' hyperthyroidism. The sequenced material came from blood. The CDR3 reads CASSLGVDSSYNEQFF. The CDR3 DNA sequence: TGTGCCAGCAGCTTAGGGGTGGACAGCTCCTACAATGAGCAGTTCTTC. Filled out from reference TRBV11-3 and TRBJ2-1, the complete variable domain reads EAGVVQSPRYKIIEKKQPVAFWCNPISGHNTLYWYLQNLGQGPELLIRYENEEAVDDSQLPKDRFSAERLKGVDSTLKIQPAELGDSAVYLCASSLGVDSSYNEQFFGPGTRLTVL.